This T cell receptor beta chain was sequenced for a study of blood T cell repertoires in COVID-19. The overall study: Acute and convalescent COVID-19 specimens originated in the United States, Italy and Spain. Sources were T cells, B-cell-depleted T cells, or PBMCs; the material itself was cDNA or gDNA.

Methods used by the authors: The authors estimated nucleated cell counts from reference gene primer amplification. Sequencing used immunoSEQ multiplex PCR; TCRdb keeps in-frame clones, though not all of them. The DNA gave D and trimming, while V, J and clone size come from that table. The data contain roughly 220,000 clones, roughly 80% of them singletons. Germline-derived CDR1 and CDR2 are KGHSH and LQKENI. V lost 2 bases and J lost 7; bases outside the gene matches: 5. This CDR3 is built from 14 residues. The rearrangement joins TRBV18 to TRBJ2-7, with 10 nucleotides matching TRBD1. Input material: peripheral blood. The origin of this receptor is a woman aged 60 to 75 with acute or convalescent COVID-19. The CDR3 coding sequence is TGTGCCAGCTCACCAGGGACAGGGGTGAGTGAGCAGTACTTC. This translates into CASSPGTGVSEQYF.